This T cell receptor (beta chain) was profiled in a study of T-cell memory formation after mild COVID-19. Overall study context: The two donors had largely donor-specific TCR clusters.

This clonotype is medium-sized within its sample. Its antigen remains unidentified. Study-level points and caveats: Clones that contracted from day 15 to 85 had balanced CD4/CD8; later expanders were CD4+ biased.

TCRdb recomputed calls from the 5' RACE reads with MiXCR, one row per CDR3 protein. The sample contains approximately 570,000 distinct CDR3 sequences, about a sixth of which appear only once. The V gene's germline CDR1 is SGHTA and CDR2 FQGNSA. The CDR3 totals 12 residues. Between the trimmed V and J ends, which lost 5 bases and 4 bases, there was a span of 6 bases. This receptor was obtained from an adult woman who had mild COVID-19 (a few samples of this study predate the infection). Cell type and time point are not known. The chain carries TRBV7-2 and TRBJ1-5; D is undetermined. The sequencing input was PBMCs or a T cell subset sorted from them (not recorded which). The DNA of the CDR3 is TGTGCCAGCAGCGGGGAGAATCAGCCCCAGCATTTT. It codes for CASSGENQPQHF.